These 6 T cell receptor beta chains were all obtained from the same sample, sequenced in a study of OX40 agonist ivuxolimab in advanced cancers. The protocol was immunoSEQ multiplex PCR, while the TCRdb copy is restricted to in-frame clones and leaves out a portion. Of 70,000 to 95,000 clones in the sample, about nine tenths were seen once. The source was CD4+ or CD8+ T cells sorted from blood, collected in a trial of the OX40 agonist ivuxolimab. All receptors derive from an adult with an advanced solid tumor such as melanoma, head and neck, liver or kidney cancer.

The chain couples TRBV5-1 to TRBJ2-7, with TRBD2 identical over 7 bases. This CDR3 region has 15 residues. Germline V CDR1 and CDR2: SGHRS, YFSETQ. V gave up 1 base and J gave up 2 bases; unmatched junction bases: 6. CDR3 in amino acids: CASSLLPSGTYEQYF. CDR3 coding DNA: TGCGCCAGCAGCTTGTTGCCTAGCGGCACCTACGAGCAGTACTTC.

The chain links TRBV5-6 to TRBJ2-5; 11 bases agree with TRBD1. The CDR3 consists of 15 residues. V dropped 3 bases and J dropped 4; count of bases not matched to a gene: 5. Germline V gene data show CDR1 as SGHDT and CDR2 as YYEEEE. The CDR3 loop is CASSSTGTGGETQYF. The DNA for the CDR3 is TGTGCCAGCAGCTCAACCGGGACAGGGGGAGAGACCCAGTACTTC.

V and J are TRBV14 and TRBJ2-5; D gene uncertain. V dropped 4 bases and J dropped 0 bases, with 12 bases sitting between them. The germline gives CDR1 SGHDN, CDR2 FVKESK. There are 15 residues in the CDR3. CDR3 DNA: TGTGCCAGCAGCCCTCTGTATATGTACCAAGAGACCCAGTACTTC. Amino acids: CASSPLYMYQETQYF.

This clone has more than one count but fewer than ten. This sequence joins TRBV29-1 and TRBJ1-1, with 7 bases matching TRBD1. The CDR3 spans 15 residues. Germline V gene sequence: CDR1 SQVTM, CDR2 ANQGSEA. With V trimmed by 5 bases and J by 2 bases, 11 bases remained unmatched. The CDR3 DNA sequence: TGCAGCGTTCCCCGTGGGGGACAGCCAAACACTGAAGCTTTCTTT. This gives the protein CSVPRGGQPNTEAFF.

This clone has just a few counts. V and J are TRBV4-1 and TRBJ1-1; tentatively, D is TRBD1 (5 bases). V was trimmed by 0 bases and J by 5 bases, leaving 13 bases between them. The length of the CDR3 is 15 residues. Germline loops: CDR1 MGHRA, CDR2 YSYEKL. This CDR3 is CASSQDPGGETEAFF. The CDR3 nucleotides read TGCGCCAGCAGCCAAGATCCTGGGGGGGAAACTGAAGCTTTCTTT.

The chain couples TRBV7-2 to TRBJ1-5, with D uncertain. Trimming pared 5 bases from V and 10 bases from J, leaving 24 bases between. CDR3 length: 16 amino acids. Germline values: CDR1 SGHTA, CDR2 FQGNSA. The CDR3 DNA is TGTGCCAGCAGCCAGAAATTGGACCTTCATGGTCAACCCCAGCATTTT. Its translation is CASSQKLDLHGQPQHF.